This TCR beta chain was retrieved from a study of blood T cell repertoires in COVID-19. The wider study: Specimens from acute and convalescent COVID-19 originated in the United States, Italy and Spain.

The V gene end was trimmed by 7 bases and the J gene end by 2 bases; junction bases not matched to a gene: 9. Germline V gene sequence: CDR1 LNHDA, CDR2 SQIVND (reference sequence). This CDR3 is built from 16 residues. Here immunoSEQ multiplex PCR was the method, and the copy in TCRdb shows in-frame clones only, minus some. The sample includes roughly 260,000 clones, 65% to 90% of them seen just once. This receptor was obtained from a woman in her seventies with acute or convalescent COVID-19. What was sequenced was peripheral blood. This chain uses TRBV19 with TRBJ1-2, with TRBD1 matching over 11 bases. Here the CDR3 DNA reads TGTGCCAGTAATCCGGGACAGGGGGACTGGAACTATGGCTACACCTTC. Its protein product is CASNPGQGDWNYGYTF.